This record concerns one T cell receptor beta chain sequence. The target antigen is unknown. These data belong to a study of graft-versus-host responses after intestinal transplantation. Overall study results and limits: There was an association between peak levels of circulating GvH clones and early post-transplant HvG declines. Analysis identified GvH clones in recipient marrow, with some appearing first in ileum or blood.

After removal of 5 bases from V and 5 bases from J, the junction contained 8 bases not matched to a gene. This CDR3 is built from 15 residues. Germline V CDR1 and CDR2: SGHAT, FQNNGV. Using immunoSEQ multiplex PCR, the repertoire was profiled, and TCRdb retains in-frame clones only, with some absent. Of about 54,000 clones listed, about 90% are singletons. The rearrangement joins TRBV11-2 to TRBJ2-5; TRBD1 agrees at 10 bases. This sequence originates from a human patient who received an intestinal transplant, so some T cells may come from the graft donor. The starting material was PBMCs, obtained 650 to 690 days after intestinal transplant. CDR3 nucleotide sequence: TGTGCCAGCAGCATCCGACAGGGGGCTTCGGAGACCCAGTACTTC. Protein sequence: CASSIRQGASETQYF.